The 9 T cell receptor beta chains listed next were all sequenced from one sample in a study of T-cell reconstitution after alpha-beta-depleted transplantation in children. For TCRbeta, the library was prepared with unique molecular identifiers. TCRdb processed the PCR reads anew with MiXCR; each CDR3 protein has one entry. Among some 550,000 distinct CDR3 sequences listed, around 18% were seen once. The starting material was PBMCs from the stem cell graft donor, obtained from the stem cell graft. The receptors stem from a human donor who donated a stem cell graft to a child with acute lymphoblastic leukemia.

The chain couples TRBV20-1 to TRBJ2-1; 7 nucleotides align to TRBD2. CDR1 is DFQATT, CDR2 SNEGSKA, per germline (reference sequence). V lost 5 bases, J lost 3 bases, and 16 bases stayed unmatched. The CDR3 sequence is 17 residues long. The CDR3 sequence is CSAPREKDRLGYNEQFF. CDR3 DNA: TGCAGTGCTCCGCGGGAGAAGGATCGCCTTGGCTACAATGAGCAGTTCTTC.

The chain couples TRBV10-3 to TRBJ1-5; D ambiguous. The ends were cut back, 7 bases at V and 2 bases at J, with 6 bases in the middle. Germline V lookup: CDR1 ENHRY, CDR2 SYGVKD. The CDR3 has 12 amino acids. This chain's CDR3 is CAITDGNQPQHF. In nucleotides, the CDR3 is TGTGCCATCACAGACGGCAATCAGCCCCAGCATTTT.

In nucleotides, the CDR3 is TGCGCCAGCAGCCCCCGGCGTGGGGTTCTCACCTCTGGGGCCAACGTCCTGACTTTC. It yields the protein CASSPRRGVLTSGANVLTF. J is TRBJ2-6 and V is TRBV5-1; D gene ambiguous. The CDR3 length is 19 residues. V was pared by 4 bases and J by 0 bases, with 20 bases between. Germline CDR1 SGHRS, CDR2 YFSETQ.

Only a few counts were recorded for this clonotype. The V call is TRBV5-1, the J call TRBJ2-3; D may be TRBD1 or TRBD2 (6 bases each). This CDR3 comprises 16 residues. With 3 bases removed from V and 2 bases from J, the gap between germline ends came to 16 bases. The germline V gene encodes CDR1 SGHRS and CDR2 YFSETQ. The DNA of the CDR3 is TGCGCCAGCAGCTGGGCCTTGGGGGGCGTCACAGATACGCAGTATTTT. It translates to CASSWALGGVTDTQYF.

CDR3 sequence: CASSLAQGLDGYTF. The DNA of the CDR3 is TGCGCCAGCAGCTTGGCGCAGGGGCTGGATGGCTACACCTTC. The chain joins TRBV5-1 to TRBJ1-2; possibly TRBD1 for D (6 bases). CDR3 length: 14 amino acids. Trimming removed 0 bases from V and 6 bases from J, with 12 bases in between. Per germline, CDR1 SGHRS and CDR2 YFSETQ.

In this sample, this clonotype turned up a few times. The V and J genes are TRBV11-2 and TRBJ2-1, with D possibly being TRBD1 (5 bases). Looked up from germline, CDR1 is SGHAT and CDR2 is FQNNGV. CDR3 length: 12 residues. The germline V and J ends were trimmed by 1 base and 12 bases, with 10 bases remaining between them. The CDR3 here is CASSLGGEGQFF. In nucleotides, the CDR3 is TGTGCCAGCAGCTTAGGGGGCGAAGGGCAGTTCTTC. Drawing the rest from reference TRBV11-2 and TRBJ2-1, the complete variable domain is EAGVAQSPRYKIIEKRQSVAFWCNPISGHATLYWYQQILGQGPKLLIQFQNNGVVDDSQLPKDRFSAERLKGVDSTLKIQPAKLEDSAVYLCASSLGGEGQFFGPGTRLTVL.

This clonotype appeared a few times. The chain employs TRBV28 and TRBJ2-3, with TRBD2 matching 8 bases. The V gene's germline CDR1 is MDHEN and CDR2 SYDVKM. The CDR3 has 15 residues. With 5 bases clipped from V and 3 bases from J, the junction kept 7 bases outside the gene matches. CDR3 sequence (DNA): TGTGCCAGCAGTCATAGCGGGATGGGTACAGATACGCAGTATTTT. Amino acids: CASSHSGMGTDTQYF.

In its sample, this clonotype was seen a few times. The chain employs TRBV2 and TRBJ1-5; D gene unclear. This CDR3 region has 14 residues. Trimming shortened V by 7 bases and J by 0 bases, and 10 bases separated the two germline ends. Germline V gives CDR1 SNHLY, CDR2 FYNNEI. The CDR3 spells CASTGRYSNQPQHF. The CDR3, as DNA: TGTGCCAGCACCGGGAGGTATAGCAATCAGCCCCAGCATTTT.

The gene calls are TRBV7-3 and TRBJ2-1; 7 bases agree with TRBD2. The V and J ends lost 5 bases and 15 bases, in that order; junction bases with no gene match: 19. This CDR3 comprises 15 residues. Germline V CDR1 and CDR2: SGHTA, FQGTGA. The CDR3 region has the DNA TGTGCCAGCAGCCTCCAGTCCCATCTTGCGGGAGCGATGTTCTTC. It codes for CASSLQSHLAGAMFF.